The 13 T cell receptor beta chains below all came from one sample that was sequenced in a study of cytomegalovirus exposure and HLA in healthy donors. Primers for the PCR totalled 60 Vbeta and 13 Jbeta. Libraries were prepared by immunoSEQ multiplex PCR; TCRdb keeps only in-frame clonotypes and omits some of them. The table lists some 180,000 clones, less than 90% of them singletons. Source material: PBMCs. These receptor sequences come from a girl under two years old in good health and CMV-seronegative.

This clone came up once. CDR3 nucleotides: TGTGCCAGCAGCCCTAGGGAGACGTTCAATGAAAAACTGTTTTTT. It specifies CASSPRETFNEKLFF. J is TRBJ1-4 and V is TRBV9; D ambiguous. V lost 4 bases to trimming and J lost 5 bases, with 15 bases between them. Germline CDR1 and CDR2: SGDLS and YYNGEE. The CDR3 covers 15 residues.

This clone appeared once. V usage is TRBV4-1 and J usage is TRBJ1-3; D unresolved. From germline, CDR1 is MGHRA and CDR2 YSYEKL. The V end was cut by 4 bases, the J end by 0 bases, with 13 bases between. This CDR3 is 16 amino acids long. CDR3 sequence reads: CASSPGHLVSGNTIYF. DNA of the CDR3: TGCGCCAGCAGCCCAGGCCATCTCGTCTCTGGAAACACCATATATTTT.

CDR3 sequence reads: CASSLGGFSNQPQHF. CDR3 nucleotide sequence: TGTGCCAGCAGCTTAGGCGGGTTCAGCAATCAGCCCCAGCATTTT. This rearrangement joins TRBV7-2 to TRBJ1-5; D call uncertain. The CDR3 runs to 15 residues. Germline CDR1 and CDR2: SGHTA and FQGNSA. V was shortened by 1 base and J by 1 base, with 8 bases between the two germline ends.

The rearrangement links TRBV6-6 to TRBJ1-5; tentative D call: TRBD1 (6 bases). CDR1 is MNHNY and CDR2 is SVGAGI in the germline V gene (reference sequence). The length of the CDR3 is 15 residues. V lost 5 bases and J 2 bases, leaving 13 bases between the germline ends. The CDR3 loop reads CASSPQGQRNQPQHF. The CDR3 coding sequence is TGTGCCAGCAGTCCCCAGGGGCAGCGCAATCAGCCCCAGCATTTT.

This clone was found once. The chain couples TRBV10-3 to TRBJ2-5; 7 positions agree with TRBD2. The last part of the DNA fits TRBJ2-7 better; the J call may be wrong. The CDR3 is 15 amino acids. Germline V CDR1 and CDR2: ENHRY, SYGVKD. This CDR3 is CAISESGRATYEQYF. The CDR3 DNA sequence: TGTGCCATCAGTGAGTCGGGGAGGGCCACCTACGAGCAGTACTTC.

V and J are TRBV4-2 and TRBJ1-1; TRBD1 aligns across 7 bases. The CDR3 length is 13 residues. Germline CDR1 and CDR2: LGHNA and YNFKEQ. V lost 2 bases to trimming and J lost 5 bases; unmatched junction nucleotides: 2. The CDR3 sequence is CASSQTTGTEAFF. The CDR3 nucleotides are TGTGCCAGCAGCCAAACGACAGGGACTGAAGCTTTCTTT.

This rearrangement joins TRBV9 to TRBJ2-2; TRBD2 agrees at 11 bases. The CDR3 is 17 amino acids. Germline trimming cut 2 bases from V and 9 bases from J; bases unmatched to any gene: 12. CDR1 and CDR2 (germline): SGDLS, YYNGEE. CDR3 bases: TGTGCCAGCAGCGTTGGACTAGCGGGCGCTGGAACGTGGGAGCTGTTTTTT. Translating gives CASSVGLAGAGTWELFF.

The J gene is TRBJ1-2, the V gene TRBV13; D possibly corresponds to TRBD1 (6 bases). The CDR3 is 14 residues long. V shed 0 bases and J shed 4 bases, with 9 bases lying between them. CDR1 and CDR2 from the germline V gene are PRHDT and FYEKMQ (reference sequence). For the CDR3, the DNA is TGTGCCAGCAGCTTAGGACAGGGCATCTATGGCTACACCTTC. It codes for CASSLGQGIYGYTF.

The rearrangement joins TRBV6-5 to TRBJ1-2; 7 bases map to TRBD1. Germline CDR1 and CDR2: MNHEY and SVGAGI. The CDR3 loop spans 16 amino acids. The ends lost 2 bases at V and 3 bases at J; junction bases unmatched: 9. The CDR3 here is CASSYTAWGTDYGYTF. In DNA, the CDR3 is TGTGCCAGCAGTTACACCGCCTGGGGGACAGACTATGGCTACACCTTC.

The V and J genes are TRBV18 and TRBJ2-1, with TRBD2 as a possible D gene (5 bases). Between the trimmed V and J ends, which lost 0 bases and 8 bases, there was a span of 11 bases. The V gene's germline CDR1 is KGHSH and CDR2 LQKENI. The CDR3 is 14 residues long. The DNA of the CDR3 is TGTGCCAGCTCACCACCGGTTTTGCGGGATGAGCAGTTCTTC. Translated: CASSPPVLRDEQFF.

The gene calls are TRBV5-8 and TRBJ2-1, with a tentative D call TRBD2 (6 bases). Trimming took off 0 bases at V and 6 bases at J, with 13 bases between the two ends. CDR3 length: 15 amino acids. Germline loops: CDR1 SGHTS, CDR2 YDEGEE. The CDR3 coding sequence is TGTGCCAGCAGCTTGGAGGACTATTGGGCCAATGAGCAGTTCTTC. This translates into CASSLEDYWANEQFF.

For this clone: A read error may account for a junction end that differs from germline. The chain links TRBV7-9 to TRBJ1-2; D gene ambiguous. Germline CDR1 is SEHNR and CDR2 is FQNEAQ (reference sequence). The CDR3 is 13 amino acids. The CDR3 DNA follows: TGTTCCAGCAGCTTAGCCTACAACTATGGCTACACCTTC. Translated, it gives CSSSLAYNYGYTF.

The CDR3 loop reads CASSKTTEYEQYF. The CDR3 bases are TGTGCCAGTAGTAAAACGACAGAATACGAGCAGTACTTC. The chain employs TRBV19 and TRBJ2-7, with a weak D call TRBD1 (5 bases). Germline V CDR1 and CDR2: LNHDA, SQIVND (reference sequence). Trimming removed 4 bases at V and 4 bases at J, with 11 bases between. CDR3 length equals 13 residues. The whole variable domain, filled in from reference TRBV19 and TRBJ2-7, reads DGGITQSPKYLFRKEGQNVTLSCEQNLNHDAMYWYRQDPGQGLRLIYYSQIVNDFQKGDIAEGYSVSREKKESFPLTVTSAQKNPTAFYLCASSKTTEYEQYFGPGTRLTVT.